This TCR beta chain was recovered during a study of cytomegalovirus exposure and HLA in healthy donors. The study, taken as a whole, reports: In vitro confirmation showed three CMV-associated chains to be CMV antigen specific. The study found most TCR sequences rare, yet found some public TCRs in many donors. For cytomegalovirus status, the classifier reportedly gave diagnoses with high specificity and sensitivity.

For this clone: Antigen specificity is unknown.

Some clones are missing from TCRdb's copy, which holds only in-frame ones; the method was immunoSEQ multiplex PCR. The profile shows some 140,000 clones, roughly 86% of them singletons. The specimen sequenced was PBMCs. The clonotype was recovered from a woman in her twenties or thirties in good health and CMV-seronegative.

CDR3 sequence: CASSVGSGSYEQYF. Here the CDR3 DNA reads TGTGCCAGCAGCGTAGGTTCAGGCTCCTACGAGCAGTACTTC. The rearrangement uses TRBV9 and TRBJ2-7, with D uncertain. The germline V gene encodes CDR1 SGDLS and CDR2 YYNGEE. The V gene lost 0 bases and the J gene lost 0 bases, with 7 bases spanning the gap. The CDR3 extends over 14 amino acids.